This T cell receptor beta chain was captured in a study of blood T cell repertoires in COVID-19. In the original analysis: Estimation of nucleated cell counts relied on the amplification of reference gene primers. Clones were sequenced by immunoSEQ multiplex PCR, and TCRdb holds only the in-frame ones, with some missing. That table is the source of V, J and clone size, and D and trimming were worked out from the DNA. The table includes about 69,000 clones, about four fifths detected once. J lost 4 bases, V lost 1 base, and 2 bases had no gene match. Germline V CDR1 and CDR2: LGHNT, FRNRAP. The CDR3 covers 14 residues.

Specimen: peripheral blood. The sequence was collected from a human donor in a cohort sampled during active COVID-19. This chain joins TRBV12-5 and TRBJ2-3; 7 nucleotides match TRBD2. CDR3 bases: TGTGCTAGTGGTTTGGGACTAGCATCAGATACGCAGTATTTT. Protein: CASGLGLASDTQYF.